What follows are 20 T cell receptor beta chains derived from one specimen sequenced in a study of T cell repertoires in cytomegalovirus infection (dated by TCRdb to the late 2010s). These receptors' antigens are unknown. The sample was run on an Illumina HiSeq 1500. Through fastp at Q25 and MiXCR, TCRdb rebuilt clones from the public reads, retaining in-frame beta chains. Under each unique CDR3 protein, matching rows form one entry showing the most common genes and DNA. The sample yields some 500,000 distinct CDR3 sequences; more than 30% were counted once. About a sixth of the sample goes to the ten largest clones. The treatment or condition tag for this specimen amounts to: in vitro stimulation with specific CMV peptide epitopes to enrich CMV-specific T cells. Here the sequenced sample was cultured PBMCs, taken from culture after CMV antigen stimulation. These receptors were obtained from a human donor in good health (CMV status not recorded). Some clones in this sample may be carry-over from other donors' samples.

DNA for the CDR3: TGTGCCAGCAGCGCTGGGGGACTAGCGGGTAATGAGCAGTTCTTC. It translates to CASSAGGLAGNEQFF. The rearrangement uses TRBV2 and TRBJ2-1, with 12 bases lining up with TRBD2. Germline V gives CDR1 SNHLY, CDR2 FYNNEI. CDR3 size: 15 residues. The J segment lost 7 bases and the V segment lost 6 bases, leaving 7 bases of the junction unmatched.

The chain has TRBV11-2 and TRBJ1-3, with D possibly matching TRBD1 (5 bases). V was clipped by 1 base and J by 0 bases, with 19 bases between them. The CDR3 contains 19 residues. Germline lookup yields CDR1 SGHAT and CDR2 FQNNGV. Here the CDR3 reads CASSLAGRLRSGSGNTIYF. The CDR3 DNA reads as TGTGCCAGCAGCTTAGCGGGACGGTTAAGGTCAGGCTCTGGAAACACCATATATTTT.

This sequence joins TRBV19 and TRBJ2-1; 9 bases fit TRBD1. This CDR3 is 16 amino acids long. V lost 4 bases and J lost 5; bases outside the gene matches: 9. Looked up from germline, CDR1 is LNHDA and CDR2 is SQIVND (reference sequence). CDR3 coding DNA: TGTGCCAGTAGTACCTACCGGGACAGGGTCGACAATGAGCAGTTCTTC. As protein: CASSTYRDRVDNEQFF.

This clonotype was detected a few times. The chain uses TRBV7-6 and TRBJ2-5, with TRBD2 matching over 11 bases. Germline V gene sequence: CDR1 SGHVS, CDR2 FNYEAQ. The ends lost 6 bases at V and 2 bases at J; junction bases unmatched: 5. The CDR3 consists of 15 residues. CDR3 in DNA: TGTGCCAGCAGGAGGGGACTAGCGGCACAAGAGACCCAGTACTTC. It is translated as CASRRGLAAQETQYF.

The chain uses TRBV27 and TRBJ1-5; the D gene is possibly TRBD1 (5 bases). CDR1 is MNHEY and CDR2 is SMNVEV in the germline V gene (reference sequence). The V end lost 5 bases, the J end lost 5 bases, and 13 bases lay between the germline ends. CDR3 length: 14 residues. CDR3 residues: CASSPGGGHQPQHF. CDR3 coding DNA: TGTGCCAGCAGTCCCGGGGGGGGTCATCAGCCCCAGCATTTT.

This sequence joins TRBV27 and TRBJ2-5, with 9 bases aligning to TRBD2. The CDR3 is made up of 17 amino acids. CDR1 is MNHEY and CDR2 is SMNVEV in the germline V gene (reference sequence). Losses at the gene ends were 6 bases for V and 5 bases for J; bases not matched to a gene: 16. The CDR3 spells CASSRTGTSYLWETQYF. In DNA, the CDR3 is TGTGCCAGCAGCCGTACAGGGACTAGCTACCTTTGGGAGACCCAGTACTTC.

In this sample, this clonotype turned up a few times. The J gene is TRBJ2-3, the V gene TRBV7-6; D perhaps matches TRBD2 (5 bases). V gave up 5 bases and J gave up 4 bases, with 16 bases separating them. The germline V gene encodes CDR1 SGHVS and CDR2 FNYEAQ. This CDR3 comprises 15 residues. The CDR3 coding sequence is TGTGCCAGCAGCCGTGACTCGATTAGCGCAGATACGCAGTATTTT. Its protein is CASSRDSISADTQYF.

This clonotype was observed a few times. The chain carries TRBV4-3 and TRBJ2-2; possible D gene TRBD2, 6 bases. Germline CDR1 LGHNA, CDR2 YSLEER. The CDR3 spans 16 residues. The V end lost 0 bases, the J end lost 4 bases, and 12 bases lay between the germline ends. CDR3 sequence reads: CASSQDSGVLTGELFF. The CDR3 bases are TGCGCCAGCAGCCAAGATTCGGGAGTGCTCACCGGGGAGCTGTTTTTT.

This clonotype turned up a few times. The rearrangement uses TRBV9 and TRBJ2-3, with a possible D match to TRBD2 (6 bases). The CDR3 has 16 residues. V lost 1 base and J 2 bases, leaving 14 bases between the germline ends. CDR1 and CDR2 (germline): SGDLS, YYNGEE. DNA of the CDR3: TGTGCCAGCAGCGTACCCCGGGACTCCTCCACAGATACGCAGTATTTT. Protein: CASSVPRDSSTDTQYF.

The CDR3 loop is CASSDTWDSAYEQYV. Here the CDR3 DNA reads TGCGCCAGCAGTGATACCTGGGACAGCGCCTACGAGCAGTACGTC. The chain recombines TRBV10-2 with TRBJ2-7; the match to TRBD1 covers 7 bases. Germline V gene data show CDR1 as WSHSY and CDR2 as SAAADI. This CDR3 has 15 residues. V lost 3 bases, J lost 2 bases, and 7 bases stayed unmatched.

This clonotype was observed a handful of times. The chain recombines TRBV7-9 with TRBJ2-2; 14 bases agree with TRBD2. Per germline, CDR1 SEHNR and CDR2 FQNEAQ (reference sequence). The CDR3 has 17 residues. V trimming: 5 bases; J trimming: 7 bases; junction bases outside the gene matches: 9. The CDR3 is CASSKTSGRARIGELFF. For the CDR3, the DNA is TGTGCCAGCAGCAAGACTAGCGGGAGGGCCCGGATCGGGGAGCTGTTTTTT.

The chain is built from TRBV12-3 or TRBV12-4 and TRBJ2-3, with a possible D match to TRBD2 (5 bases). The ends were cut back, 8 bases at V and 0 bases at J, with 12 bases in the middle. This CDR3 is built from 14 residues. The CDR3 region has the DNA TGTGCCAGCCGAGGGCGGAGTAGCACAGATACGCAGTATTTT. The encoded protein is CASRGRSSTDTQYF.

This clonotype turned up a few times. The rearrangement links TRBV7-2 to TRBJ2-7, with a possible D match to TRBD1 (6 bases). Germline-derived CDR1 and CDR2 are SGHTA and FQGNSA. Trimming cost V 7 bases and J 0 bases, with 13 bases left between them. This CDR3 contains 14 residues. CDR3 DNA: TGTGCCAGCATCTGGGGGCCGAGCTCCTACGAGCAGTACTTC. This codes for CASIWGPSSYEQYF.

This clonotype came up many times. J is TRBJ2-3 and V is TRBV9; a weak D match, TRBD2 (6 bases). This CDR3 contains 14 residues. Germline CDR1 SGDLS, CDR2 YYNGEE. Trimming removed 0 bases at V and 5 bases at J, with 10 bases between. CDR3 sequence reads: CASSVAGRGDTQYF. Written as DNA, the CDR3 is TGTGCCAGCAGCGTAGCCGGGAGAGGAGATACGCAGTATTTT.

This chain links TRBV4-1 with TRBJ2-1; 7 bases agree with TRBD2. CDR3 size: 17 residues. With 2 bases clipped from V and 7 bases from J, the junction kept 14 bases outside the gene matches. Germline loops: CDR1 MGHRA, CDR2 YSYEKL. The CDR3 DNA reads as TGCGCCAGCAGCCAACCCACCTCCAGACTAGCCGGGAATGAGCAGTTCTTC. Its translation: CASSQPTSRLAGNEQFF.

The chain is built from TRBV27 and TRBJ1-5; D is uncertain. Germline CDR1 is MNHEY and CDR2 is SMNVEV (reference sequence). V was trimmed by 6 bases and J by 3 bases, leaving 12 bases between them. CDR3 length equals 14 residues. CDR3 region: CASRTDFYNQPQHF. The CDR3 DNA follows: TGTGCCAGCAGGACGGACTTCTACAATCAGCCCCAGCATTTT.

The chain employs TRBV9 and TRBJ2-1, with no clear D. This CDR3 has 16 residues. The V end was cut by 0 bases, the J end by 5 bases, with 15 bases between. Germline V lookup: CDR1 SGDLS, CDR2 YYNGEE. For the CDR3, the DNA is TGTGCCAGCAGCGTAGGAGAGACTCTGCGAAACAATGAGCAGTTCTTC. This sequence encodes CASSVGETLRNNEQFF.

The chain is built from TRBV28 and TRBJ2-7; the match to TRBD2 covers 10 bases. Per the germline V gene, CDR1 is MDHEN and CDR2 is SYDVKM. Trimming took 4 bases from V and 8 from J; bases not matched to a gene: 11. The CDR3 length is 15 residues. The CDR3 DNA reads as TGTGCCAGCAGTTCCAGCGGGAGGGAGTGGTTTAAGCAGTACGTC. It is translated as CASSSSGREWFKQYV.

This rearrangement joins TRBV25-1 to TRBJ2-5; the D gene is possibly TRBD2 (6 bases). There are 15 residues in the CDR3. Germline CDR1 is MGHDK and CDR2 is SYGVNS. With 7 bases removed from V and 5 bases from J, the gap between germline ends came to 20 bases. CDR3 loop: CASIIGNAGFETQYF. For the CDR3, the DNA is TGTGCCAGCATTATAGGGAATGCGGGATTCGAGACCCAGTACTTC.

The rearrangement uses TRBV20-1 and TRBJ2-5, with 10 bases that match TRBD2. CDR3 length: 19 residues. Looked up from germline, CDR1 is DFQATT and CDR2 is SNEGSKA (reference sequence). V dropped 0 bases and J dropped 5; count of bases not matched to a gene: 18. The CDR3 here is CSARDWRTSGFLRTETQYF. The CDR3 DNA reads TGCAGTGCTAGAGACTGGAGGACTAGCGGTTTTCTTAGGACGGAGACCCAGTACTTC.